The text below deals with one TCR beta chain. Between the trimmed V and J ends, which lost 1 base and 8 bases, there was a span of 9 bases. Germline V gene sequence: CDR1 LNHDA, CDR2 SQIVND (reference sequence). This CDR3 has 13 amino acids. Seattle patients were enrolled while actively infected and followed longitudinally. This record comes from a study of blood T cell repertoires in COVID-19. The overall study: Samples taken during acute and convalescent COVID-19 were collected in the United States, Italy and Spain.

Clones were read by immunoSEQ multiplex PCR, and TCRdb kept only the in-frame ones, dropping some. The sample holds approximately 300,000 clones; 70% to 85% are singletons and the top ten take 0.87%. The specimen was peripheral blood. The V gene is TRBV19, the J gene TRBJ2-1, with D maybe TRBD1 (6 bases). The receptor comes from a human donor with COVID-19, enrolled during active disease. The donor label of this sample is uncertain. In DNA form, the CDR3 reads TGTGCCAGTAGTATAGGAACAGGGCATGAGCAGTTCTTC. Amino acid sequence: CASSIGTGHEQFF.